This TCR beta chain was recovered during a study of blood T cell repertoires in COVID-19. Study context: Nucleic acid was either cDNA or gDNA, and it came from T cells, B-cell-depleted T cells, or PBMCs.

The participants were between roughly 18 and 100 years old and came from roughly 24 US areas. Assay: immunoSEQ multiplex PCR; the TCRdb copy retains only in-frame clones and omits some. The table shows some 460,000 clones, with about 85% occurring only once. CDR3 length: 11 amino acids. With 3 bases removed from V and 5 bases from J, the gap between germline ends came to 4 bases. Germline CDR1 reads KGHSH; CDR2 reads LQKENI. The receptor was isolated from a woman between 18 and 29 years old who had recovered from COVID-19. The chain recombines TRBV18 with TRBJ2-5; no definite D call. Sequenced sample: PBMCs or T cells enriched from blood (not recorded which). The CDR3 coding sequence is TGTGCCAGCTCACCGGGCGAGACCCAGTACTTC. Protein sequence: CASSPGETQYF.